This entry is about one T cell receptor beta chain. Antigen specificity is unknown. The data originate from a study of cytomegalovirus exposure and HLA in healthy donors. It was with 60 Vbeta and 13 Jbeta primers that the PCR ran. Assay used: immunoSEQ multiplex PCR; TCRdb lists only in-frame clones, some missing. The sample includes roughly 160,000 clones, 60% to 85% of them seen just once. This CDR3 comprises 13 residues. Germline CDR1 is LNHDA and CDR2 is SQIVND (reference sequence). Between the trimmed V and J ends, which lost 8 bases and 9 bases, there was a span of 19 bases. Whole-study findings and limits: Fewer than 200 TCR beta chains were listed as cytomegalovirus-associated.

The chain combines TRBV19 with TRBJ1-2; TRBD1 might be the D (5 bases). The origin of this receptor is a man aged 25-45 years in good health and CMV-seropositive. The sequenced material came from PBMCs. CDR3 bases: TGTGCCAGTCGTGGGGACGGGGGGAGTAGCTACACCTTC. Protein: CASRGDGGSSYTF.